Described below is a single T cell receptor beta chain sequence and its context. Its specificity is not known. This entry comes from a study of cytomegalovirus exposure and HLA in healthy donors. Whole-study findings and limits: Cytomegalovirus association was listed for about 150 TCR beta chains.

The CDR3 extends over 14 amino acids. CDR1 is SGHVS and CDR2 is FNYEAQ in the germline V gene. V dropped 2 bases and J dropped 8 bases, with 12 bases sitting between them. The PCR made use of 60 Vbeta and 13 Jbeta primers. Generated by immunoSEQ multiplex PCR, the TCRdb table keeps only in-frame clones and is missing some. The sample carries about 170,000 clones, 70% to 90% recorded once. The chain recombines TRBV7-6 with TRBJ1-4; D call uncertain. The sequenced material came from PBMCs. The clonotype originates from a man younger than 30 in good health and CMV-seropositive. CDR3 amino acids: CASSLSGSSEKLFF. The CDR3 coding sequence is TGTGCCAGCAGCTTATCCGGGTCGAGCGAAAAACTGTTTTTT.